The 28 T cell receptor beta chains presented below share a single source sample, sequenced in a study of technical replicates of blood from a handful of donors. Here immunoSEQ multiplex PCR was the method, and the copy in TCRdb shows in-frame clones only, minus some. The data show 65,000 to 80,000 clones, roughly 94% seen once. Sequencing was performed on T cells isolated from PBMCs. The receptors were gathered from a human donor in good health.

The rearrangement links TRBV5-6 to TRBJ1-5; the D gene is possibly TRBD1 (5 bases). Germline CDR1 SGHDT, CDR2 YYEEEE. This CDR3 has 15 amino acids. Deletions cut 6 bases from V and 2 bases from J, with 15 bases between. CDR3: CASTSGGGRNQPQHF. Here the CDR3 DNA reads TGTGCCAGCACCTCGGGGGGGGGTCGCAATCAGCCCCAGCATTTT.

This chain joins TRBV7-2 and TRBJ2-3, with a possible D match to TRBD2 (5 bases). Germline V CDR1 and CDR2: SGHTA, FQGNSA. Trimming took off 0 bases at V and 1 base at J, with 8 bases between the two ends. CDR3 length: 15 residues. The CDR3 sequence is CASSLAHGGTDTQYF. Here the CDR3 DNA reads TGTGCCAGCAGCTTAGCCCACGGGGGCACAGATACGCAGTATTTT.

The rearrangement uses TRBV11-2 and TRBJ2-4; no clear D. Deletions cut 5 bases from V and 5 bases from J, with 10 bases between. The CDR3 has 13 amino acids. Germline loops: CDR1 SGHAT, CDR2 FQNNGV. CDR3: CASSPVRENIQYF. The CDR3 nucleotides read TGTGCCAGCAGCCCGGTCCGGGAAAACATTCAGTACTTC.

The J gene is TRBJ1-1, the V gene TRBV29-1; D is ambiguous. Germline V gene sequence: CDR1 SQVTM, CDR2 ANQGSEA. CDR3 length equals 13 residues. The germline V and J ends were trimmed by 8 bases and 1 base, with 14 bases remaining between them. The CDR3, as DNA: TGCAGCCCATGGGCGGGAGGGAACACTGAAGCTTTCTTT. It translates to CSPWAGGNTEAFF.

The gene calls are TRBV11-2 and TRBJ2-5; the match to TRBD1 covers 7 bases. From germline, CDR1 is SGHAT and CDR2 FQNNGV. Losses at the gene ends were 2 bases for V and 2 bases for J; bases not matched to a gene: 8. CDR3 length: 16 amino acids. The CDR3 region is CASSLFRTGSQETQYF. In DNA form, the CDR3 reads TGTGCCAGCAGCTTATTTCGGACAGGTTCGCAAGAGACCCAGTACTTC.

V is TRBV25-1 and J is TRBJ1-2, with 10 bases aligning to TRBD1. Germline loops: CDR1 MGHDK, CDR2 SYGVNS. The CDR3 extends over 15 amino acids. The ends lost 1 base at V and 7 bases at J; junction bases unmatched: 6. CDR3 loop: CASSESGTGDGGYTF. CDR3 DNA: TGTGCCAGCAGTGAATCCGGGACAGGGGATGGTGGCTACACCTTC.

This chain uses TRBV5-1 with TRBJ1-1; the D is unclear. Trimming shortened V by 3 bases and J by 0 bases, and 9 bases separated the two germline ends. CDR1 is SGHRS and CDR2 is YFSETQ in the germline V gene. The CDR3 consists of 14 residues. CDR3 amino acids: CASSSVDMNTEAFF. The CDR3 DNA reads TGCGCCAGCAGCTCGGTTGATATGAACACTGAAGCTTTCTTT. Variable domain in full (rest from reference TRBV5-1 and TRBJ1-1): KAGVTQTPRYLIKTRGQQVTLSCSPISGHRSVSWYQQTPGQGLQFLFEYFSETQRNKGNFPGRFSGRQFSNSRSEMNVSTLELGDSALYLCASSSVDMNTEAFFGQGTRLTVV.

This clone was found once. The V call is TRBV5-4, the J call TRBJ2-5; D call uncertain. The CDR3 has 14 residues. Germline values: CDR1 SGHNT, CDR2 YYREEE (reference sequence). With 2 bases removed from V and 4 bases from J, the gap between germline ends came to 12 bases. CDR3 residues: CASSFAQKLETQYF. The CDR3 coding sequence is TGTGCCAGCAGCTTTGCACAGAAACTAGAGACCCAGTACTTC.

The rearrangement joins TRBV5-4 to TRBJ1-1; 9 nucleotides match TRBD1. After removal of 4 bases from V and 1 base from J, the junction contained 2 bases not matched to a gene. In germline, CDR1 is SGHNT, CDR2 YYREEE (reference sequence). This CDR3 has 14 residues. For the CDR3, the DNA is TGTGCCAGCAGCACGGGACAGGGGAACACTGAAGCTTTCTTT. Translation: CASSTGQGNTEAFF.

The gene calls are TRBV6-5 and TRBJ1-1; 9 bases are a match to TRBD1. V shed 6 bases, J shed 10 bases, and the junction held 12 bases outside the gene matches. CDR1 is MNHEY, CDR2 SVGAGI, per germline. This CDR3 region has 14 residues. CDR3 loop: CASRKGDREVGAFF. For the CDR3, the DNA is TGTGCCAGCAGAAAGGGGGACAGGGAGGTGGGAGCTTTCTTT.

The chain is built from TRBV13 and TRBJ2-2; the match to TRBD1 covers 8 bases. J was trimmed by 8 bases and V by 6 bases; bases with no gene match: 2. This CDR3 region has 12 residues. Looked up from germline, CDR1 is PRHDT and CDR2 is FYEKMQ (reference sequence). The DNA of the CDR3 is TGTGCCAGCAGGGGACAGGCAGGGGAGCTGTTTTTT. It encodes CASRGQAGELFF.

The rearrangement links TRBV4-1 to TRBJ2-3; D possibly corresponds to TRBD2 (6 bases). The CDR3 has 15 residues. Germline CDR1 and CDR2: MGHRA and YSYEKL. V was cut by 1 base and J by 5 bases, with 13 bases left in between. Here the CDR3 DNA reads TGCGCCAGCAGCCAAGTTGTTAGAGCGGGAGATACGCAGTATTTT. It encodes CASSQVVRAGDTQYF.

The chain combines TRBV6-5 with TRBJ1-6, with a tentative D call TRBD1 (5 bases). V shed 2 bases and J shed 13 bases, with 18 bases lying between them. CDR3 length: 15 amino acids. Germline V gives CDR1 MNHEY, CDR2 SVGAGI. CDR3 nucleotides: TGTGCCAGCAGTTACGGGGCGCAGATGGTCGGGCCCCTCCACTTT. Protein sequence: CASSYGAQMVGPLHF.

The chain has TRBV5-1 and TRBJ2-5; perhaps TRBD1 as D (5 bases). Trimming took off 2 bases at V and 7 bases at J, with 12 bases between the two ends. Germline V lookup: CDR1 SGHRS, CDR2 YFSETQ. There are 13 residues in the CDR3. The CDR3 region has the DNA TGCGCCAGCAGCTTCACAGGTTCCGGGACCCAGTACTTC. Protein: CASSFTGSGTQYF.

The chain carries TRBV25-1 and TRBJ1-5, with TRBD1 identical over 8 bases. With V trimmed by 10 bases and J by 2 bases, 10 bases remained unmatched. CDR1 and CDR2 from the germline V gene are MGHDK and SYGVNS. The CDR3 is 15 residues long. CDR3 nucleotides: TGTGCCAACCAACCGGGACAGGAGTGCAATCAGCCCCAGCATTTT. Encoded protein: CANQPGQECNQPQHF.

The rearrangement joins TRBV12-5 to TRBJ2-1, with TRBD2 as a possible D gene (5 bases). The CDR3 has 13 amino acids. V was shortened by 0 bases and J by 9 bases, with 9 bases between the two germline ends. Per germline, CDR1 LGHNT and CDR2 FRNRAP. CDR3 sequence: CASGLVARGEQFF. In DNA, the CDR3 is TGTGCTAGTGGTTTGGTAGCCCGGGGTGAGCAGTTCTTC.

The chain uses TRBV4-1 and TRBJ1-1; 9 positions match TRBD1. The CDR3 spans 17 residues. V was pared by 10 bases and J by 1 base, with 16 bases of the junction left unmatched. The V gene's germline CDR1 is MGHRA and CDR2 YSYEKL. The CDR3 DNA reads TGCGCCACCCACCGGGGCCCGGGACAGGGTCGGAACACTGAAGCTTTCTTT. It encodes CATHRGPGQGRNTEAFF.

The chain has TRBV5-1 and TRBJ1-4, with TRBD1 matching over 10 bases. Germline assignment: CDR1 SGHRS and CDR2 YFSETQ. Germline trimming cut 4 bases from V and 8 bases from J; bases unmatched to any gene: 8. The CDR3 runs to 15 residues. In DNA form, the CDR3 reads TGCGCCAGCAGCATCTGGGGGACAGGGGACGAAAAACTGTTTTTT. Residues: CASSIWGTGDEKLFF.

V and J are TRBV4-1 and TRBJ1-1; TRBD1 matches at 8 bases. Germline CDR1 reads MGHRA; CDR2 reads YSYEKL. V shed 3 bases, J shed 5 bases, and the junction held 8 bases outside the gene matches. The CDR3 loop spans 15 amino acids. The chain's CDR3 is CASSQSGGRVTEAFF. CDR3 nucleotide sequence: TGCGCCAGCAGCCAGTCAGGGGGCCGAGTAACTGAAGCTTTCTTT.

The CDR3 bases are TGTGCCAGCAGTTTTGGGCAGGCAGATACGCAGTATTTT. It encodes CASSFGQADTQYF. V usage is TRBV27 and J usage is TRBJ2-3; no reliable D call. The CDR3 extends over 13 amino acids. Germline CDR1 reads MNHEY; CDR2 reads SMNVEV (reference sequence). V was trimmed by 3 bases and J by 4 bases, leaving 8 bases between them.

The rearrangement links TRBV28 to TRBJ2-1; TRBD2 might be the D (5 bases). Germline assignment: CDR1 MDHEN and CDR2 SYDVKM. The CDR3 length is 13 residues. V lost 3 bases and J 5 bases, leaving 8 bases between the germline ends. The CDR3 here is CASSFDYNNEQFF. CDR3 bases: TGTGCCAGCAGTTTTGACTATAACAATGAGCAGTTCTTC.

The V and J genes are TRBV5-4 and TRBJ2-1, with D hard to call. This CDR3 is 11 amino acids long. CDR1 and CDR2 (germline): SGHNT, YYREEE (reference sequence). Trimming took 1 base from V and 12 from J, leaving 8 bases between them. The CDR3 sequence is CASSLRNRQFF. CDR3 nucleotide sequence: TGTGCCAGCAGCTTGCGGAACAGGCAGTTCTTC.

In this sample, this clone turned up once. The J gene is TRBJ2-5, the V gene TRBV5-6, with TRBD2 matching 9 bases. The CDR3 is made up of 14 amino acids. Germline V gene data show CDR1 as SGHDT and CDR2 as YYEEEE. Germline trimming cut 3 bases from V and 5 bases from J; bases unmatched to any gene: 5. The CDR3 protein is CASSSSLAGETQYF. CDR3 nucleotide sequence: TGTGCCAGCAGCTCGTCCCTAGCGGGGGAGACCCAGTACTTC.

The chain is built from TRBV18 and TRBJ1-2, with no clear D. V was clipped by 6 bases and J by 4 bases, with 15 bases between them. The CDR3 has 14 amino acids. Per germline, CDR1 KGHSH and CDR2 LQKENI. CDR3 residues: CASSPVEGIYGYTF. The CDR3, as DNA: TGTGCCAGCTCGCCAGTGGAGGGTATCTATGGCTACACCTTC. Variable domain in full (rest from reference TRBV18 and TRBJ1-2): NAGVMQNPRHLVRRRGQEARLRCSPMKGHSHVYWYRQLPEEGLKFMVYLQKENIIDESGMPKERFSAEFPKEGPSILRIQQVVRGDSAAYFCASSPVEGIYGYTFGSGTRLTVV.

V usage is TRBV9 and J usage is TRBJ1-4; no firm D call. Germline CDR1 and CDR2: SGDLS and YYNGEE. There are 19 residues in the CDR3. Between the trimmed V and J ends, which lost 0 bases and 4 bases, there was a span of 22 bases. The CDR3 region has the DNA TGTGCCAGCAGCGTAGAGGCCAGGAACCAAAAAGAGCTTAATGAAAAACTGTTTTTT. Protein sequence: CASSVEARNQKELNEKLFF.

CDR3 DNA: TGCGCCAGCAGCCAAGAAGGGTTGAGACAGGGATCACCCCTCCACTTT. Translating gives CASSQEGLRQGSPLHF. The chain combines TRBV4-1 with TRBJ1-6; 7 bases are a match to TRBD1. In germline, CDR1 is MGHRA, CDR2 YSYEKL. This CDR3 is built from 16 residues. Losses at the gene ends were 0 bases for V and 10 bases for J; bases not matched to a gene: 9.

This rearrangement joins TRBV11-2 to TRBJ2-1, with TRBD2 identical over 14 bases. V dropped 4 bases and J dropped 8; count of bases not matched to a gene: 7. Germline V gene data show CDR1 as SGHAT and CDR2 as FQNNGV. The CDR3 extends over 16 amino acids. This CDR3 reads CASSSRLAGGPHEQFF. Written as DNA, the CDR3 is TGTGCCAGCAGCTCCCGACTAGCGGGGGGGCCCCATGAGCAGTTCTTC.

CDR3 nucleotide sequence: TGTGCCTGGAGTGTCCAGGGGCCCGGTGGCTACACCTTC. Its translation is CAWSVQGPGGYTF. The chain carries TRBV30 and TRBJ1-2; tentative D call: TRBD1 (6 bases). The CDR3 loop spans 13 amino acids. Germline CDR1 is GTSNPN and CDR2 is SVGIG (reference sequence). Trimming stripped 0 bases from V and 7 bases from J, with 12 bases between.